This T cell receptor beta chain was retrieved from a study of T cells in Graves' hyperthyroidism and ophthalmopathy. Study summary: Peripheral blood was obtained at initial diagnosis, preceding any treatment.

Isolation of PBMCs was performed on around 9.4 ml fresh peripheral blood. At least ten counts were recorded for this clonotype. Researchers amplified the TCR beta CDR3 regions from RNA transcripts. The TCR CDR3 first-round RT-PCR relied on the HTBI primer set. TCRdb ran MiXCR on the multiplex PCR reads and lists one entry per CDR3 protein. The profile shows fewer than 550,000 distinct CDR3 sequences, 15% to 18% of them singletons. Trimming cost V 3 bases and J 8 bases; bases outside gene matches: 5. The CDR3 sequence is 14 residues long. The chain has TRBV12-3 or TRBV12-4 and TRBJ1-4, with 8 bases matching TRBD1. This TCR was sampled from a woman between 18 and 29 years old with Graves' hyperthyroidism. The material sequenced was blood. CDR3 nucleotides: TGTGCCAGCAGTTTTTCAGGGGGCCGAGAAAAACTGTTTTTT. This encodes CASSFSGGREKLFF.